The 9 T cell receptor beta chains in this list originate from one sample, sequenced in a study of Graves' ophthalmopathy and Graves' hyperthyroidism. The authors amplified TCR beta CDR3 regions from RNA transcripts. Amplification began with first-round RT-PCR using HTBI primers, then second-round multiplex PCR was performed. TCRdb ran MiXCR on the multiplex PCR reads and lists one entry per CDR3 protein. This sample has 200,000 to 250,000 distinct CDR3 sequences; 29% occur once, and the top ten carry about 9.3%. The sequencing input was peripheral blood. These receptor sequences come from a man aged 45-60 years with Graves' ophthalmopathy.

This clonotype showed up many times. The chain employs TRBV18 and TRBJ2-6; 8 bases map to TRBD1. The V segment lost 3 bases and the J segment 0 bases; nucleotides outside the gene matches: 7. CDR1 is KGHSH and CDR2 is LQKENI in the germline V gene. The CDR3 is 18 amino acids. Here the CDR3 reads CASSPAGGRVSGANVLTF. In DNA, the CDR3 is TGTGCCAGCTCACCGGCAGGGGGCAGGGTCTCTGGGGCCAACGTCCTGACTTTC.

This clonotype came up many times. The rearrangement links TRBV3-1 to TRBJ1-1; D gene ambiguous. The CDR3 runs to 14 residues. The V end was cut by 0 bases, the J end by 11 bases, with 16 bases between. The germline V gene has CDR1 LGHDT and CDR2 YNNKEL (reference sequence). As DNA, the CDR3 is TGTGCCAGCAGCCAAGATCGGTTAGGACTTATCGCTTTCTTT. It specifies CASSQDRLGLIAFF.

This clonotype was seen at least ten times. The chain combines TRBV12-3 or TRBV12-4 with TRBJ1-1, with TRBD1 matching over 12 bases. The V segment lost 5 bases and the J segment 6 bases; nucleotides outside the gene matches: 10. This CDR3 is built from 16 residues. The CDR3 nucleotides are TGTGCCAGCAGTCCCGGGACAGGGGGCTTGGGCGCTGAAGCTTTCTTT. Encoded protein: CASSPGTGGLGAEAFF.

There are many counts of this clonotype. V is TRBV2 and J is TRBJ1-1; possible D gene TRBD1, 6 bases. Germline CDR1 and CDR2: SNHLY and FYNNEI. V was shortened by 4 bases and J by 5 bases, with 14 bases between the two germline ends. This CDR3 spans 14 amino acids. DNA for the CDR3: TGTGCCAGCAGTGGGCAGGGTAGGGGGACTGAAGCTTTCTTT. This gives the protein CASSGQGRGTEAFF.

This chain links TRBV28 with TRBJ2-7; D is perhaps TRBD1 or TRBD2 (5 bases each). The V end lost 3 bases, the J end lost 7 bases, and 16 bases lay between the germline ends. There are 14 residues in the CDR3. Germline V gene sequence: CDR1 MDHEN, CDR2 SYDVKM. In DNA form, the CDR3 reads TGTGCCAGCAGTTTTTATTCAGGGAGCGGAGAGCAGTACTTC. As protein: CASSFYSGSGEQYF.

In its sample, this clonotype was seen many times. The V and J genes are TRBV28 and TRBJ1-3, with D unclear. The CDR3 contains 15 residues. Germline V gene data show CDR1 as MDHEN and CDR2 as SYDVKM. V was clipped by 6 bases and J by 0 bases, with 12 bases between them. The CDR3, as DNA: TGTGCCAGCAGCCTCGACGGAAACTCTGGAAACACCATATATTTT. Translated: CASSLDGNSGNTIYF.

The chain couples TRBV10-3 to TRBJ1-2; D gene ambiguous. The CDR3 sequence is 15 residues long. V lost 3 bases to trimming and J lost 4 bases, with 15 bases between them. The V gene's germline CDR1 is ENHRY and CDR2 SYGVKD. The CDR3 region is CAISEVGAESYGYTF. Written as DNA, the CDR3 is TGTGCCATCAGTGAAGTCGGAGCCGAGAGCTATGGCTACACCTTC.

This clonotype was seen at least ten times. This chain links TRBV28 with TRBJ1-1; possibly TRBD1 for D (6 bases). Germline CDR1 is MDHEN and CDR2 is SYDVKM. V was trimmed by 7 bases and J by 9 bases, leaving 18 bases between them. The CDR3 consists of 13 residues. CDR3 amino acids: CASTDSGGAKAFF. The CDR3 DNA is TGTGCCAGCACCGACTCCGGGGGCGCGAAAGCTTTCTTT. Combining the CDR3 with reference TRBV28 and TRBJ1-1 gives the whole variable domain DVKVTQSSRYLVKRTGEKVFLECVQDMDHENMFWYRQDPGLGLRLIYFSYDVKMKEKGDIPEGYSVSREKKERFSLILESASTNQTSMYLCASTDSGGAKAFFGQGTRLTVV.

Ten or more counts support this clonotype. This rearrangement joins TRBV7-9 to TRBJ2-2; the match to TRBD1 covers 11 bases. This CDR3 is built from 16 residues. With 3 bases clipped from V and 4 bases from J, the junction kept 4 bases outside the gene matches. Per germline, CDR1 SEHNR and CDR2 FQNEAQ (reference sequence). CDR3 nucleotides: TGTGCCAGCAGCTTTGCAGGGACAGGGGGCACCGGGGAGCTGTTTTTT. Translated, it gives CASSFAGTGGTGELFF.